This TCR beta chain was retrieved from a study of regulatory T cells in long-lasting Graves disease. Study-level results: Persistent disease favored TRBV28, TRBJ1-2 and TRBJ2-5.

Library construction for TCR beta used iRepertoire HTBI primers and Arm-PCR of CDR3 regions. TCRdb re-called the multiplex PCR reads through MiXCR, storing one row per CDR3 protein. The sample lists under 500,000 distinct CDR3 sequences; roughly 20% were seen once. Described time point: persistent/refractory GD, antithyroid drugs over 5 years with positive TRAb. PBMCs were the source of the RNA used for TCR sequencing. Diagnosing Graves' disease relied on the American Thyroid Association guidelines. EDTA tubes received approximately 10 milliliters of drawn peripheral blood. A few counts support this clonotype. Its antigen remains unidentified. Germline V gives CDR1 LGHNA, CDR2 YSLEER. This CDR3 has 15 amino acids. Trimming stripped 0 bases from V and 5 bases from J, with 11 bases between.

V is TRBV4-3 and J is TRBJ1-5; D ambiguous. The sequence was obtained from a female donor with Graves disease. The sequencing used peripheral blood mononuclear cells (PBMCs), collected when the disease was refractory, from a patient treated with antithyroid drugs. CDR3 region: CASSQDRAVHQPQHF. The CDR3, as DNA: TGCGCCAGCAGCCAAGATAGGGCAGTCCATCAGCCCCAGCATTTT.